This record covers a single T cell receptor beta chain. This entry belongs to a study of blood T cell repertoires in COVID-19. Turning to the study itself: Collection of acute and convalescent COVID-19 samples took place in the United States, Italy and Spain. The analysed material was cDNA or gDNA that came from T cells, B-cell-depleted T cells, or PBMCs.

As originally analysed: From reference gene primer amplification, estimates of nucleated cell counts were derived. Measured with immunoSEQ multiplex PCR; TCRdb has only the in-frame clones, and not every one. From that table come the V and J calls and clone size; the DNA was used to work out D and trimming. This table holds approximately 75,000 clones, roughly 88% found once. This CDR3 is built from 18 residues. CDR1 is SGHRS, CDR2 YFSETQ, per germline. V lost 0 bases to trimming and J lost 0 bases; unmatched junction nucleotides: 8. The receptor comes from a woman between 45 and 65 years old with acute or convalescent COVID-19. The sequenced sample consisted of peripheral blood. The V and J genes are TRBV5-1 and TRBJ2-4, with 8 bases matching TRBD1. CDR3 sequence: CASSLAPRTGIAKNIQYF. DNA for the CDR3: TGCGCCAGCAGCTTGGCCCCCCGGACAGGGATAGCCAAAAACATTCAGTACTTC.